This TCR beta chain originates from a study of immune heterogeneity within non-small cell lung tumors. The CDR3 length is 15 residues. Germline V gives CDR1 SNHLY, CDR2 FYNNEI. As regards this clonotype: What it binds is not known. An end of the junction does not agree with germline; a read error may underlie this.

Study-level results: Recurrence of identical dominant CDR3 beta clonotypes was observed across tumor sites within a patient, alongside site-unique high-frequency clones.

A multiplex PCR containing 32 V primers and 13 J primers was used to amplify TCR beta CDR3. TCRdb passed the multiplex PCR reads through MiXCR, listing each CDR3 protein once. The sample has around 21,000 distinct CDR3 sequences; around 26% are singletons. Bulk tumor genomic DNA, roughly 590 ng per sample, was used as template. While surgery was under way, several biopsies spaced far apart were taken per primary tumor. Patients went through curative surgery, and their non-small cell lung cancer was untreated and newly diagnosed. Input material: lung tumor tissue. J is TRBJ2-5 and V is TRBV2; 9 nucleotides match TRBD1. The receptor comes from a man aged 40-49 years with non-small cell lung cancer. The CDR3, as DNA: TGTTCCAGCAGTGCGGGACAGGGACGTCAAGAGACCCAGTACTTC. Protein sequence: CSSSAGQGRQETQYF.